This is a list of T cell receptor beta chains from one sample in a study of T cells in Graves' hyperthyroidism and ophthalmopathy. TCRdb itself ran the multiplex PCR reads through MiXCR, one entry per CDR3 protein. The sample shows 490,000 or so distinct CDR3 sequences, 22% of them seen only once. The sequenced sample was blood. These receptors originate from a woman in her 70s with Graves' ophthalmopathy. Both conserved end residues are trimmed from each CDR3. The order of the fields is V gene, CDR3 protein.

V: TRBV24-1; CDR3: ATSDTRNYGYT
V: TRBV9; CDR3: ASSVGSVTTDTQY
V: TRBV28; CDR3: ASSPPLAPPDSYEQY
V: TRBV18; CDR3: ASSPKRALEQY
V: TRBV7-2; CDR3: ASSPAGLAGGNEQF
V: TRBV3-1; CDR3: ASSQPGASTEAF
V: TRBV6-1; CDR3: ASSSIPRYEQY
V: TRBV7-3; CDR3: ASSLGAGGATDTQY
V: TRBV24-1; CDR3: ATSDSGQAQEETQY
V: TRBV10-3; CDR3: AIGLADSYEQY
V: TRBV6-1; CDR3: ASSWTSGNIMDEQY
V: TRBV20-1; CDR3: SAPRVGTNEKLF
V: TRBV15; CDR3: ATSRVASGRDTGELF
V: TRBV5-1; CDR3: ASSSGLAGSYNEQF
V: TRBV3-1; CDR3: ASSHGGLWNTEAF
V: TRBV2; CDR3: ASSSRGRDPDTQY
V: TRBV10-3; CDR3: AITGGNSPLH
V: TRBV3-1; CDR3: ASSQGGASYNEQF
V: TRBV19; CDR3: ASRKTPGDRGYGYT
V: TRBV12-5; CDR3: ASGRTQAISYNEQF
V: TRBV28; CDR3: ASSGQGLYGYT
V: TRBV7-9; CDR3: ASNPGRHTGELF
V: TRBV20-1; CDR3: SAPLSGRDSGELF
V: TRBV7-3; CDR3: ASSLRHPTDTQY
V: TRBV5-4; CDR3: ASSFGYRANEQF
V: TRBV3-1; CDR3: ASSLRRDFQETQY
V: TRBV9; CDR3: ASSTRQGGTNEQF
V: TRBV30; CDR3: AWSVLRTGELF
V: TRBV11-2; CDR3: ASSWPGGDTQY
V: TRBV10-3; CDR3: AIRQGLTDTEAF
V: TRBV19; CDR3: ASRQGRANEKLF
V: TRBV5-1; CDR3: ASNSGLAGGNEQF
V: TRBV12-3/TRBV12-4; CDR3: ASSGQAANYGYT
V: TRBV3-1; CDR3: ASSRSSSGNNEQF
V: TRBV3-1; CDR3: ASSQGRQGIGNTEAF
V: TRBV25-1; CDR3: ASKFGIHNEQF